The clone carrying this T cell receptor (beta chain) has only a few counts. Its antigen is still unknown. This record belongs to a study of cytomegalovirus exposure and HLA in healthy donors. Broader study findings: Most of the TCR beta V segments (in an earlier analysis) were productive either about 87% or about 30% of the time.

Trimming took 2 bases from V and 9 from J, leaving 8 bases between them. CDR1 is MNHEY, CDR2 SVGAGI, per germline. CDR3 length: 11 residues. PCR primers comprised 60 Vbeta and 13 Jbeta primers. Only in-frame clones appear in the TCRdb table, and some are missing; sequencing was by immunoSEQ multiplex PCR. The data contain around 28,000 clones, approximately 90% of them seen just once; the ten biggest clones take up 2.7%. Material: PBMCs. This rearrangement joins TRBV6-5 to TRBJ2-7, with TRBD2 as a possible D gene (5 bases). The TCR was taken from a boy between 10 and 17 years old in good health and CMV-seronegative. For the CDR3, the DNA is TGTGCCAGCAGTTACCCTCGGGGGCAGTACTTC. Its protein is CASSYPRGQYF.